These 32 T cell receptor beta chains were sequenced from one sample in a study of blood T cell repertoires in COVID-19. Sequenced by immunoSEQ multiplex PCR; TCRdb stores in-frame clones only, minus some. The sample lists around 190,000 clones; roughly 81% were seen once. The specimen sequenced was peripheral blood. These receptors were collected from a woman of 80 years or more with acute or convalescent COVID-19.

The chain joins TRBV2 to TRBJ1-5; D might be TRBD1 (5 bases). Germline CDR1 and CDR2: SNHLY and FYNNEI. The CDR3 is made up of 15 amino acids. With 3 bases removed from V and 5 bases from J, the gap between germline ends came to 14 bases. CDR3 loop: CASSEGRGSYQPQHF. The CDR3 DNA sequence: TGTGCCAGCAGTGAGGGTCGGGGGTCATATCAGCCCCAGCATTTT.

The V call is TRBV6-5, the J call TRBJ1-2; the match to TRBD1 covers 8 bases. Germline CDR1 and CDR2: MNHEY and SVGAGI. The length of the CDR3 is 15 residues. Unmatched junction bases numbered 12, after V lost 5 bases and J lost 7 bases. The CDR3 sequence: CASSPLEGGTGGYTF. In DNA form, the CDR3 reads TGTGCCAGCAGTCCTTTAGAGGGGGGGACAGGTGGCTACACCTTC.

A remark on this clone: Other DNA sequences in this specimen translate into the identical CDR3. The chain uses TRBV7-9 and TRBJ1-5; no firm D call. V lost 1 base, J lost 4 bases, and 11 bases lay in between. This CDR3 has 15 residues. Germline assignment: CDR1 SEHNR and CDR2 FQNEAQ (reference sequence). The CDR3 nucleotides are TGTGCCAGCAGCTTAGAGGGAGCGGGTAATCAGCCCCAGCATTTT. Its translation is CASSLEGAGNQPQHF.

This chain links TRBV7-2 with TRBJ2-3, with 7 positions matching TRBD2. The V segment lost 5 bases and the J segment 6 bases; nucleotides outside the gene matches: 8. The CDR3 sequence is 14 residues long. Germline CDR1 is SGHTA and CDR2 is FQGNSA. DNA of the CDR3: TGTGCCAGCAGCCATCGGACTAGTGGGGATACGCAGTATTTT. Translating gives CASSHRTSGDTQYF. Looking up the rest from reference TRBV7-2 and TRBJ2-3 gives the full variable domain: GAGVSQSPSNKVTEKGKDVELRCDPISGHTALYWYRQSLGQGLEFLIYFQGNSAPDKSGLPSDRFSAERTGGSVSTLTIQRTQQEDSAVYLCASSHRTSGDTQYFGPGTRLTVL.

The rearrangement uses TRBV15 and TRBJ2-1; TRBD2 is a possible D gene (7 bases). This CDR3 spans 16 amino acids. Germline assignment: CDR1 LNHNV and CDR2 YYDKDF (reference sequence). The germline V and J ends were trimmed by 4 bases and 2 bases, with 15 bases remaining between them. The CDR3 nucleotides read TGTGCCACCAGCATTATGTCGGGGGGCACCTACAATGAGCAGTTCTTC. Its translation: CATSIMSGGTYNEQFF.

CDR3 residues: CASSFGTGEQYF. Here the CDR3 DNA reads TGTGCCAGCAGTTTCGGGACTGGCGAGCAGTACTTC. This sequence joins TRBV12-3 or TRBV12-4 and TRBJ2-7, with a possible D match to TRBD2 (6 bases). This CDR3 comprises 12 residues. V lost 3 bases and J lost 6, with 9 bases in between.

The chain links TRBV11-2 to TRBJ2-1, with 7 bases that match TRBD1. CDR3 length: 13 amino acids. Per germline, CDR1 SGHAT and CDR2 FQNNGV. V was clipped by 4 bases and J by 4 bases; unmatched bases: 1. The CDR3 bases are TGTGCCAGCAGCTCACAGGGGTACAATGAGCAGTTCTTC. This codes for CASSSQGYNEQFF.

CDR3 sequence (DNA): TGTGCCAGCAGTTCTTTAAACCGGGTCACAGATACGCAGTATTTT. Amino acid sequence: CASSSLNRVTDTQYF. This chain uses TRBV6-6 with TRBJ2-3; no clear D gene. V lost 4 bases to trimming and J lost 2 bases, with 13 bases between them. The CDR3 is 15 amino acids. CDR1 MNHNY and CDR2 SVGAGI come from the germline V gene (reference sequence).

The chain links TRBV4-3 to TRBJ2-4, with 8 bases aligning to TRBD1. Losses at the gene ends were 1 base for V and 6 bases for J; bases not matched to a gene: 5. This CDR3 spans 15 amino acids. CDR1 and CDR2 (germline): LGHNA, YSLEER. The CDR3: CASSQAGTGVNIQYF. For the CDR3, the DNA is TGCGCCAGCAGCCAAGCCGGGACAGGCGTAAACATTCAGTACTTC.

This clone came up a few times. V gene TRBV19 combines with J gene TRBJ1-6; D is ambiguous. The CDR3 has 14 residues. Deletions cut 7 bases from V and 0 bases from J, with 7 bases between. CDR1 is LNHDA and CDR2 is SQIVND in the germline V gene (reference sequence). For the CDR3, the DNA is TGTGCCAGTAAGGAGAGCTCCTATAATTCACCCCTCCACTTT. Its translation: CASKESSYNSPLHF.

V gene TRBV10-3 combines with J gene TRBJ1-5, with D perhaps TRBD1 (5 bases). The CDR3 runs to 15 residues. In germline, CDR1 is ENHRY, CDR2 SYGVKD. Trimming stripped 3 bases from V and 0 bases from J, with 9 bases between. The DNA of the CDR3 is TGTGCCATCAGTGAAGAGGGACTTAGCAATCAGCCCCAGCATTTT. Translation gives CAISEEGLSNQPQHF.

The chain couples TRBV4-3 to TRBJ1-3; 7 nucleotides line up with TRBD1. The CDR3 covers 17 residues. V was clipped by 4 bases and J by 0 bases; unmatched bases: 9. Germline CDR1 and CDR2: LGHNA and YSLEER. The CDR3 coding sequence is TGCGCCAGCAGCCTCTTTACCCCAGGGGGCTCTGGAAACACCATATATTTT. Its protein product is CASSLFTPGGSGNTIYF.

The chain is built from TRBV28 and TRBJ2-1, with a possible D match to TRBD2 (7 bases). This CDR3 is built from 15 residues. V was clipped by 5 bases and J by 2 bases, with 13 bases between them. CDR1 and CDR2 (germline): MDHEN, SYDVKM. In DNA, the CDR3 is TGTGCCAGCAGTCCCTCCGGGGGGCCCTACAATGAGCAGTTCTTC. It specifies CASSPSGGPYNEQFF. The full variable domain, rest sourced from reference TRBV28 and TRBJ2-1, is DVKVTQSSRYLVKRTGEKVFLECVQDMDHENMFWYRQDPGLGLRLIYFSYDVKMKEKGDIPEGYSVSREKKERFSLILESASTNQTSMYLCASSPSGGPYNEQFFGPGTRLTVL.

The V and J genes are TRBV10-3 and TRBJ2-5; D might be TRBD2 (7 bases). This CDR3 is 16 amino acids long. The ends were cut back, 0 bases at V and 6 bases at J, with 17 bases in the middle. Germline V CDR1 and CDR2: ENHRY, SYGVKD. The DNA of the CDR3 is TGTGCCATCAGTGAGTCTCGGGGGGCGCAGACGAAGACCCAGTACTTC. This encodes CAISESRGAQTKTQYF.

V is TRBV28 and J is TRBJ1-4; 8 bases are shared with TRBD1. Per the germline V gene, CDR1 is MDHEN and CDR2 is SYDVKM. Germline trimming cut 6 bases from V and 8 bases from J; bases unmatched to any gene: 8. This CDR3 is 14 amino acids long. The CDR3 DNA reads TGTGCCAGCAGCCGACAGGGGCTCAGCGAAAAACTGTTTTTT. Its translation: CASSRQGLSEKLFF.

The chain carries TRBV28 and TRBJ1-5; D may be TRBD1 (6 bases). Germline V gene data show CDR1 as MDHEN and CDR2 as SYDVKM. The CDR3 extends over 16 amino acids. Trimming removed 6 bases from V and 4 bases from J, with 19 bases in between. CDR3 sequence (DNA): TGTGCCAGCAGGCGAGGACGCGGACAGCCTAATCAGCCCCAGCATTTT. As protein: CASRRGRGQPNQPQHF.

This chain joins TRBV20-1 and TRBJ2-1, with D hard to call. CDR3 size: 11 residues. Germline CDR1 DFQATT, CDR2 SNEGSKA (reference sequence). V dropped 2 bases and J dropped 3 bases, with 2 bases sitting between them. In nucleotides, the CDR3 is TGCAGTGCTAGATACTACAATGAGCAGTTCTTC. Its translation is CSARYYNEQFF.

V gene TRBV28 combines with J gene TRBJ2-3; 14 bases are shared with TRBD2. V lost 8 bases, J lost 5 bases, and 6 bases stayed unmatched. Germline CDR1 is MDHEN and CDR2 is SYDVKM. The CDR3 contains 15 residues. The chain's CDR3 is CASGTSGSARDTQYF. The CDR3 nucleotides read TGTGCCAGCGGGACTAGCGGGAGCGCAAGAGATACGCAGTATTTT.

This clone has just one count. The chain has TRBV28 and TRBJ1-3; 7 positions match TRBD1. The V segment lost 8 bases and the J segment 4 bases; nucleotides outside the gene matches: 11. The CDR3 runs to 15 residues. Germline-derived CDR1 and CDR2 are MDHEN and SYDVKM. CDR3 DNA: TGTGCCAGCCGGACAGGAGGCTCGAAGGGAAACACCATATATTTT. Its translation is CASRTGGSKGNTIYF.

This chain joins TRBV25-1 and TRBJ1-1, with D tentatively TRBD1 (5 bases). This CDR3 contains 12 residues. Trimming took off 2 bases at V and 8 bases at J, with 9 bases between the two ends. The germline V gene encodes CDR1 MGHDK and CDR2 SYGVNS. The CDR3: CASSEERTEAFF. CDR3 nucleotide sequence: TGTGCCAGCAGTGAAGAAAGGACAGAAGCTTTCTTT.

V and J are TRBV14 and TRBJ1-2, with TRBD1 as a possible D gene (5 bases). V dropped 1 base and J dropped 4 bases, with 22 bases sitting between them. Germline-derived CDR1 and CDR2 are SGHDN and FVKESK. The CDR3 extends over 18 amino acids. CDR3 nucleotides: TGTGCCAGCAGCCAAGGGATGGGATACAGGAGATATTCCTATGGCTACACCTTC. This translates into CASSQGMGYRRYSYGYTF.

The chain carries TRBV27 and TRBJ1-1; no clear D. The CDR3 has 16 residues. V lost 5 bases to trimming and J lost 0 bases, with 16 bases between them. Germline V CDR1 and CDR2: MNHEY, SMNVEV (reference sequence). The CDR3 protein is CASSPQWQIMNTEAFF. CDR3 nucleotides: TGTGCCAGCAGTCCACAATGGCAGATCATGAACACTGAAGCTTTCTTT.

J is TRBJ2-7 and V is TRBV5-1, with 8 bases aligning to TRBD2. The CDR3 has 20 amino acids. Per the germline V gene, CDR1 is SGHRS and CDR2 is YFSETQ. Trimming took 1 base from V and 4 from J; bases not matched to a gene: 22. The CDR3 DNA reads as TGCGCCAGCAGCTTGAATGGCGGCAGGTTATTAGTAGCGGGGCAATACGAGCAGTACTTC. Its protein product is CASSLNGGRLLVAGQYEQYF.

The CDR3 region has the DNA TGTGCCAGCAGCCCGAGTCACTACGAGCAGTACTTC. Protein sequence: CASSPSHYEQYF. The V and J genes are TRBV7-8 and TRBJ2-7, with unresolved D. The germline gives CDR1 SGHVS, CDR2 FQNEAQ. This CDR3 contains 12 residues. Trimming removed 5 bases at V and 3 bases at J, with 8 bases between.

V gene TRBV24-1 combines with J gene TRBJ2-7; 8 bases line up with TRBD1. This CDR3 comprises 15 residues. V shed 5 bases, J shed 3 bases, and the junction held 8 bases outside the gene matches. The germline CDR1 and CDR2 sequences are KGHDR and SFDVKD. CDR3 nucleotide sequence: TGTGCCACCAGTGTTCCGGACAGGGTTGTCTACGAGCAGTACTTC. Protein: CATSVPDRVVYEQYF.

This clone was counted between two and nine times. The CDR3 sequence: CASSFSHQPQHF. The CDR3 coding sequence is TGTGCCAGCAGTTTCAGTCATCAGCCCCAGCATTTT. The V gene is TRBV28, the J gene TRBJ1-5; the D is unclear. V gave up 3 bases and J gave up 5 bases, with 5 bases separating them. Germline CDR1 is MDHEN and CDR2 is SYDVKM. This CDR3 region has 12 residues.

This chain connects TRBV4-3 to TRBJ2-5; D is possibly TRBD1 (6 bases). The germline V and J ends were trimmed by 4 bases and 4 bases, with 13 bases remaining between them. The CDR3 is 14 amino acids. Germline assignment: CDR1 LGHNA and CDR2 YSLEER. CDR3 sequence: CASSLGQPGETQYF. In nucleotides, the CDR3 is TGCGCCAGCAGCCTAGGACAGCCCGGAGAGACCCAGTACTTC.

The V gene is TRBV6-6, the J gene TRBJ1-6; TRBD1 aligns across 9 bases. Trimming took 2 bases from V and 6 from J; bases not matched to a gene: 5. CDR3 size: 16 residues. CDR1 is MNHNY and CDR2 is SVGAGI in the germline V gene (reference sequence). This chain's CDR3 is CASSYAGTGSNSPLHF. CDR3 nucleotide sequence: TGTGCCAGCAGTTACGCCGGGACAGGGAGTAATTCACCCCTCCACTTT.

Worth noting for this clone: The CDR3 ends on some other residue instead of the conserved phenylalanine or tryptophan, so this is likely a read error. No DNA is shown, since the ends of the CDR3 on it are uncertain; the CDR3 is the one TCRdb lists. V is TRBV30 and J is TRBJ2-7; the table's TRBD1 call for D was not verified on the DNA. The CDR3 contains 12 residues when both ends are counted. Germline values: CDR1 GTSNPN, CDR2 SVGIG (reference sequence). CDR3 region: CAWSGGGHNLGL.

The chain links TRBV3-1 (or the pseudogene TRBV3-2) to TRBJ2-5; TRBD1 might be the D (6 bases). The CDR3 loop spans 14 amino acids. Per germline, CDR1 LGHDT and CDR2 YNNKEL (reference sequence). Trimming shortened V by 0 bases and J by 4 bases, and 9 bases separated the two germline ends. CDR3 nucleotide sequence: TGTGCCAGCAGCCAAGATCGAGGGGGAGAGACCCAGTACTTC. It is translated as CASSQDRGGETQYF.

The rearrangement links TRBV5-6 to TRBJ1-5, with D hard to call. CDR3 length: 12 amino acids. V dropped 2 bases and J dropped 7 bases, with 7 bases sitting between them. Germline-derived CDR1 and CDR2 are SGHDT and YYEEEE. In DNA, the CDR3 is TGTGCCAGCAGCTTATTTCGGCAGCCCCAGCATTTT. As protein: CASSLFRQPQHF.

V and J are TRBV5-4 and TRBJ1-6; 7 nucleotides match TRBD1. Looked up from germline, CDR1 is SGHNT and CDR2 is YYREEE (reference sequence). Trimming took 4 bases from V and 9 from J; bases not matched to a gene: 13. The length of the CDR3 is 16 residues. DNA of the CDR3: TGTGCCAGCAGCGCACCTACAGGGGATGGGGGTTCACCCCTCCACTTT. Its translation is CASSAPTGDGGSPLHF.